Following are 24 T cell receptor beta chains from one sample sequenced in a study of Ad26.COV2.S vaccination and SARS-CoV-2 variants. Noted treatment: over 15 received Ad26.COV2.S at low or high dose, single or two shots; 5 received placebo; per-sample allocation not given. Specimens were obtained on day 63 following the first vaccine or placebo injection. Clones were sequenced by immunoSEQ multiplex PCR, and TCRdb holds only the in-frame ones, with some missing. The repertoire holds around 300,000 clones, roughly 91% seen once, with approximately 5% in the top ten. The sequencing here drew on peripheral blood, taken in a trial of Ad26.COV2.S vaccine versus placebo. The receptors come from a person between 18 and 59 years old who received the Ad26.COV2.S COVID-19 vaccine or a placebo.

Here the CDR3 DNA reads TGTGCCAGCAAGGCGTGGGATGAAGGGTATGGCTACACCTTC. The encoded protein is CASKAWDEGYGYTF. The rearrangement uses TRBV19 and TRBJ1-2, with D unresolved. The germline V gene has CDR1 LNHDA and CDR2 SQIVND (reference sequence). Trimming took off 9 bases at V and 5 bases at J, with 19 bases between the two ends. The CDR3 length is 14 residues.

The chain has TRBV29-1 and TRBJ2-5, with 7 bases fitting TRBD2. Germline loops: CDR1 SQVTM, CDR2 ANQGSEA. Unmatched junction bases numbered 9, after V lost 0 bases and J lost 2 bases. This CDR3 spans 16 amino acids. The DNA of the CDR3 is TGCAGCGTTGAAGATCAGGTGGGACTACCACAAGAGACCCAGTACTTC. Residues: CSVEDQVGLPQETQYF.

V and J are TRBV5-1 and TRBJ2-1; TRBD2 agrees at 8 bases. V shed 0 bases and J 6 bases; nucleotides not matched to a gene: 5. The germline V gene has CDR1 SGHRS and CDR2 YFSETQ. This CDR3 contains 15 residues. In DNA form, the CDR3 reads TGCGCCAGCAGCTTGGCAGCGGGAGCTCTCAATGAGCAGTTCTTC. Amino acid sequence: CASSLAAGALNEQFF. Complete variable domain (other parts from reference TRBV5-1 and TRBJ2-1): KAGVTQTPRYLIKTRGQQVTLSCSPISGHRSVSWYQQTPGQGLQFLFEYFSETQRNKGNFPGRFSGRQFSNSRSEMNVSTLELGDSALYLCASSLAAGALNEQFFGPGTRLTVL.

The chain employs TRBV5-1 and TRBJ2-1, with TRBD2 matching 10 bases. Germline V gene lookup returns CDR1 SGHRS and CDR2 YFSETQ. V lost 1 base and J lost 6; bases outside the gene matches: 4. CDR3 length: 15 residues. The CDR3 loop reads CASSLSSGSFNEQFF. In DNA form, the CDR3 reads TGCGCCAGCAGCTTGTCTAGCGGGAGTTTCAATGAGCAGTTCTTC.

The rearrangement joins TRBV25-1 to TRBJ2-5, with unresolved D. This CDR3 has 14 residues. Germline lookup yields CDR1 MGHDK and CDR2 SYGVNS. V shed 4 bases and J shed 3 bases, with 12 bases lying between them. This chain's CDR3 is CASSGAPAKETQYF. The DNA of the CDR3 is TGTGCCAGCAGTGGGGCACCAGCAAAAGAGACCCAGTACTTC.

J is TRBJ2-7 and V is TRBV27, with TRBD2 matching over 9 bases. V was clipped by 5 bases and J by 5 bases; unmatched bases: 7. The CDR3 is 14 amino acids. Germline V gene lookup returns CDR1 MNHEY and CDR2 SMNVEV (reference sequence). The CDR3: CASSRKTSGDEQYF. The CDR3 bases are TGTGCCAGCAGTAGAAAGACTAGCGGCGACGAGCAGTACTTC.

This clone was seen a few times. The chain carries TRBV6-5 and TRBJ2-1, with a tentative D call TRBD1 (5 bases). CDR1 and CDR2 (germline): MNHEY, SVGAGI. V lost 6 bases and J lost 3, with 12 bases in between. The CDR3 length is 14 residues. The CDR3 loop reads CASRMTEIYNEQFF. DNA for the CDR3: TGTGCCAGCAGGATGACAGAGATCTACAATGAGCAGTTCTTC.

The chain employs TRBV5-1 and TRBJ1-1; the D gene is possibly TRBD1 (6 bases). In germline, CDR1 is SGHRS, CDR2 YFSETQ. V dropped 4 bases and J dropped 0 bases, with 19 bases sitting between them. This CDR3 contains 17 residues. DNA for the CDR3: TGCGCCAGCAGCCTAGACGGGGGGGCCCGAATGAACACTGAAGCTTTCTTT. This translates into CASSLDGGARMNTEAFF.

The chain joins TRBV2 to TRBJ1-6; perhaps TRBD1 as D (5 bases). The V gene lost 3 bases and the J gene lost 7 bases, with 16 bases spanning the gap. The CDR3 runs to 16 residues. Germline lookup yields CDR1 SNHLY and CDR2 FYNNEI. The CDR3 is CASSDGGVEGNSPLHF. DNA for the CDR3: TGTGCCAGCAGTGACGGGGGGGTAGAAGGGAATTCACCCCTCCACTTT. Based on the CDR3 plus reference TRBV2 and TRBJ1-6, the full variable domain is EPEVTQTPSHQVTQMGQEVILRCVPISNHLYFYWYRQILGQKVEFLVSFYNNEISEKSEIFDDQFSVERPDGSNFTLKIRSTKLEDSAMYFCASSDGGVEGNSPLHFGNGTRLTVT.

The CDR3 sequence is CASSEGVTGNEQFF. CDR3 DNA sequence: TGTGCCAGCAGCGAGGGGGTCACGGGGAATGAGCAGTTCTTC. The rearrangement links TRBV9 to TRBJ2-1, with D perhaps TRBD1 (6 bases). This CDR3 is 14 amino acids long. CDR1 is SGDLS, CDR2 YYNGEE, per germline. Trimming stripped 3 bases from V and 7 bases from J, with 14 bases between. The full variable domain, completed using reference TRBV9 and TRBJ2-1, is DSGVTQTPKHLITATGQRVTLRCSPRSGDLSVYWYQQSLDQGLQFLIQYYNGEERAKGNILERFSAQQFPDLHSELNLSSLELGDSALYFCASSEGVTGNEQFFGPGTRLTVL.

The V and J genes are TRBV12-3 or TRBV12-4 and TRBJ1-2; tentatively, D is TRBD1 (5 bases). CDR3 size: 13 residues. V lost 3 bases to trimming and J lost 6 bases, with 11 bases between them. The DNA for the CDR3 is TGTGCCAGCAGTTTGGGGCATAAGCATGGCTACACCTTC. Protein sequence: CASSLGHKHGYTF.

Points on this clone: Other DNA sequences from this sample encode an identical CDR3 as well. V gene TRBV2 combines with J gene TRBJ1-1, with 7 positions matching TRBD1. From germline, CDR1 is SNHLY and CDR2 FYNNEI. V trimming: 4 bases; J trimming: 2 bases; junction bases outside the gene matches: 1. This CDR3 contains 13 residues. CDR3 sequence reads: CASSGDRNTEAFF. DNA of the CDR3: TGTGCCAGCAGTGGGGACAGAAACACTGAAGCTTTCTTT.

V gene TRBV30 combines with J gene TRBJ2-2; TRBD2 matches at 16 bases. The CDR3 covers 16 residues. Germline CDR1 reads GTSNPN; CDR2 reads SVGIG (reference sequence). After removal of 4 bases from V and 5 bases from J, the junction contained 4 bases not matched to a gene. The CDR3 sequence: CAWNTGLAGGTGELFF. In DNA, the CDR3 is TGTGCCTGGAACACGGGACTAGCGGGGGGGACCGGGGAGCTGTTTTTT.

The V and J genes are TRBV24-1 and TRBJ2-2; tentative D call: TRBD1 (6 bases). Trimming took 7 bases from V and 5 from J, leaving 22 bases between them. This CDR3 has 17 residues. From germline, CDR1 is KGHDR and CDR2 SFDVKD. CDR3 DNA sequence: TGTGCCACCAGGGCCTGGGGGCGCGTCAATGGGACCGGGGAGCTGTTTTTT. It codes for CATRAWGRVNGTGELFF.

The chain couples TRBV7-2 to TRBJ1-2; D uncertain. V lost 2 bases and J 8 bases, leaving 12 bases between the germline ends. Germline values: CDR1 SGHTA, CDR2 FQGNSA. The CDR3 has 13 amino acids. CDR3 nucleotide sequence: TGTGCCAGCAGCTTACCAAGGGAATTAGGCTACACCTTC. Protein product: CASSLPRELGYTF.

This sequence joins TRBV13 and TRBJ2-3, with TRBD2 as a possible D gene (6 bases). Per germline, CDR1 PRHDT and CDR2 FYEKMQ (reference sequence). Trimming pared 7 bases from V and 2 bases from J, leaving 10 bases between. The CDR3 totals 13 residues. CDR3 nucleotides: TGTGCCAGCACCCGGGACTCCACAGATACGCAGTATTTT. It encodes CASTRDSTDTQYF.

V usage is TRBV5-1 and J usage is TRBJ2-5; D gene uncertain. In germline, CDR1 is SGHRS, CDR2 YFSETQ. Trimming left V 6 bases short and J 0 bases short, with 9 bases between. CDR3 size: 13 residues. For the CDR3, the DNA is TGCGCCAGCACCCTTACAGACCAAGAGACCCAGTACTTC. This translates into CASTLTDQETQYF.

The chain employs TRBV28 and TRBJ2-7; tentatively, D is TRBD2 (6 bases). Trimming left V 4 bases short and J 2 bases short, with 12 bases between. Germline CDR1 and CDR2: MDHEN and SYDVKM. This CDR3 spans 14 amino acids. The CDR3 sequence: CASSSGTHTYEQYF. For the CDR3, the DNA is TGTGCCAGCAGTTCCGGGACTCATACCTACGAGCAGTACTTC. The full variable domain, with the rest looked up from reference TRBV28 and TRBJ2-7, is DVKVTQSSRYLVKRTGEKVFLECVQDMDHENMFWYRQDPGLGLRLIYFSYDVKMKEKGDIPEGYSVSREKKERFSLILESASTNQTSMYLCASSSGTHTYEQYFGPGTRLTVT.

This clone was detected once. The rearrangement joins TRBV4-1 to TRBJ2-2, with 15 bases that match TRBD2. V was clipped by 8 bases and J by 9 bases; unmatched bases: 1. The germline V gene has CDR1 MGHRA and CDR2 YSYEKL. CDR3 size: 13 residues. The DNA for the CDR3 is TGCGCCAGCGGACTAGCGGGAGGGCGGGAGCTGTTTTTT. It encodes CASGLAGGRELFF.

V gene TRBV5-4 combines with J gene TRBJ1-6; no definite D call. Trimming stripped 1 base from V and 7 bases from J, with 9 bases between. Germline loops: CDR1 SGHNT, CDR2 YYREEE (reference sequence). CDR3 length: 14 amino acids. CDR3 amino acids: CASSLMGYNSPLHF. The CDR3 nucleotides read TGTGCCAGCAGCTTGATGGGTTACAATTCACCCCTCCACTTT.

This clone was recorded a few times. The V gene is TRBV10-3, the J gene TRBJ1-5; D uncertain. Germline V gene lookup returns CDR1 ENHRY and CDR2 SYGVKD. The CDR3 sequence is 12 residues long. Trimming removed 5 bases from V and 3 bases from J, with 5 bases in between. The CDR3 region is CAISPNNQPQHF. In nucleotides, the CDR3 is TGTGCCATCAGTCCCAACAATCAGCCCCAGCATTTT.

The genes are TRBV5-1 and TRBJ2-2; D unclear. CDR1 and CDR2 (germline): SGHRS, YFSETQ. V lost 4 bases and J 6 bases, leaving 13 bases between the germline ends. CDR3 length: 14 amino acids. Here the CDR3 reads CASSGVVLAGELFF. CDR3 bases: TGCGCCAGCAGCGGCGTGGTTCTTGCCGGGGAGCTGTTTTTT. The entire variable domain, with the rest obtained from reference TRBV5-1 and TRBJ2-2, is as follows: KAGVTQTPRYLIKTRGQQVTLSCSPISGHRSVSWYQQTPGQGLQFLFEYFSETQRNKGNFPGRFSGRQFSNSRSEMNVSTLELGDSALYLCASSGVVLAGELFFGEGSRLTVL.

The chain joins TRBV10-3 to TRBJ1-2, with TRBD1 identical over 7 bases. The J segment lost 4 bases and the V segment lost 5 bases, leaving 4 bases of the junction unmatched. The CDR3 length is 13 residues. Per germline, CDR1 ENHRY and CDR2 SYGVKD. The CDR3 DNA reads as TGTGCCATCAGTCCACAGGGGTCCTATGGCTACACCTTC. This encodes CAISPQGSYGYTF.

A remark on this clone: This may be a read error, as it is one base from a much larger clone. This sequence joins TRBV10-3 and TRBJ1-6, with D unclear. V lost 7 bases to trimming and J lost 0 bases, with 7 bases between them. CDR1 and CDR2 (germline): ENHRY, SYGVKD. This CDR3 spans 14 amino acids. CDR3: CAIKGSSYNSPLHF. The DNA for the CDR3 is TGTGCCATCAAGGGCAGCTCCTATAATTCACCCCTCCACTTT.